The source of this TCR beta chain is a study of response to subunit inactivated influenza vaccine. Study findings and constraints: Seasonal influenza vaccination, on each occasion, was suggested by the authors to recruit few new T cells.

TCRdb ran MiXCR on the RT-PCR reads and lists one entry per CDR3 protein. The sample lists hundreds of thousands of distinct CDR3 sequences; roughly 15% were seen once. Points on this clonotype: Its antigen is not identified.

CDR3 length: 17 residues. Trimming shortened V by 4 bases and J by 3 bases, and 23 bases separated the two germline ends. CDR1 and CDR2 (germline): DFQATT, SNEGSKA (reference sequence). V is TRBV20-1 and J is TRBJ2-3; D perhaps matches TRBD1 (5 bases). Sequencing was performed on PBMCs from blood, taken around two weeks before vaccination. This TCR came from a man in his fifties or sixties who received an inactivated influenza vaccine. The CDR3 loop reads CSAKSVGGARETDTQYF. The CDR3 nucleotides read TGCAGTGCTAAATCGGTCGGTGGGGCCAGGGAAACAGATACGCAGTATTTT.